The T cell receptor (beta chain) described here comes from a study of blood T cell repertoires in COVID-19. Study information: Donors in the United States, Italy and Spain gave samples during acute or convalescent COVID-19. T cells, B-cell-depleted T cells, or PBMCs supplied cDNA or gDNA.

Profiling relied on immunoSEQ multiplex PCR, and the TCRdb table lists in-frame clones only, not all of them. The sample yields about 170,000 clones, about 87% seen once. One Seattle source followed patients from active infection through their disease course. The clonotype originates from a woman older than 75 with COVID-19, enrolled during active disease. The sequenced sample consisted of peripheral blood.

This CDR3 reads CASSYSIWGGVYGYTF. CDR3 nucleotides: TGTGCCAGCAGTTACTCGATATGGGGCGGTGTCTATGGCTACACCTTC. The V call is TRBV6-5, the J call TRBJ1-2, with a tentative D call TRBD1 (5 bases). V shed 0 bases and J shed 4 bases, with 15 bases lying between them. From germline, CDR1 is MNHEY and CDR2 SVGAGI. There are 16 residues in the CDR3.